This T cell receptor beta chain was obtained from a study of blood T cell repertoires in COVID-19. Study in general: PBMCs, B-cell-depleted T cells, or T cells provided the cDNA or gDNA that made up the material.

TCRdb's copy holds only in-frame clones and misses some; the assay was immunoSEQ multiplex PCR. Of under 250,000 clones in the sample, approximately 89% are singletons; the top ten hold around 3.6%. The CDR3 is made up of 15 amino acids. The germline V gene has CDR1 MDHEN and CDR2 SYDVKM. Unmatched junction bases numbered 8, after V lost 6 bases and J lost 2 bases. Sequencing used PBMCs or T cells enriched from blood (not recorded which). This TCR was recovered from a woman aged 25-40 years who had been exposed to COVID-19. The genes are TRBV28 and TRBJ2-3; 7 bases map to TRBD1. CDR3 bases: TGTGCCAGCAGCAAAACAGGGGTCTTCACAGATACGCAGTATTTT. Protein: CASSKTGVFTDTQYF.